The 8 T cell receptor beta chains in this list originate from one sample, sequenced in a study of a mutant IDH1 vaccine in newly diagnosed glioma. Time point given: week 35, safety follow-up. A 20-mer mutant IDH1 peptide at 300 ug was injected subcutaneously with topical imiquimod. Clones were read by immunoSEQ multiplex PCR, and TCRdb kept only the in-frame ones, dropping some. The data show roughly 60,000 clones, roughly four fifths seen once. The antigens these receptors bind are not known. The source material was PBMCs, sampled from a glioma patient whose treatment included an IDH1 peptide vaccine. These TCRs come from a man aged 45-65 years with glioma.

This CDR3 reads CASSEGWGNEKLFF. The CDR3 coding sequence is TGTGCCAGCAGTGAAGGGTGGGGGAATGAAAAACTGTTTTTT. J is TRBJ1-4 and V is TRBV6-1; maybe TRBD1 (5 bases). The CDR3 runs to 14 residues. Germline-derived CDR1 and CDR2 are MNHNS and SASEGT. Trimming left V 1 base short and J 5 bases short, with 8 bases between.

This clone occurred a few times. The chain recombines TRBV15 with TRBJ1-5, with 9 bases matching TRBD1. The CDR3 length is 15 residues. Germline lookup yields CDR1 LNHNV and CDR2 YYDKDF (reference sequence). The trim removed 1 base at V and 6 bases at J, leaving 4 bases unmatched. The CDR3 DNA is TGTGCCACCAGCAGAGGCACAGGGGGCCCTCAGCCCCAGCATTTT. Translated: CATSRGTGGPQPQHF.

The CDR3 loop reads CASSRRRGLAGDGDNTDTQYF. The CDR3 DNA sequence: TGTGCCAGCAGCCGACGTAGGGGACTAGCGGGGGACGGGGATAACACAGATACGCAGTATTTT. This chain links TRBV7-8 with TRBJ2-3, with TRBD2 matching 14 bases. CDR3 length: 21 amino acids. Germline V lookup: CDR1 SGHVS, CDR2 FQNEAQ. V lost 5 bases, J lost 2 bases, and 18 bases stayed unmatched.

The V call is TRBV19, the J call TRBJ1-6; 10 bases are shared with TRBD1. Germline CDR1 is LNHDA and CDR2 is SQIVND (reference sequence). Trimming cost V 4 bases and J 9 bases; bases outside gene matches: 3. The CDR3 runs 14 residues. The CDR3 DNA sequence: TGTGCCAGTAGTACCCGGGACAGGGGTTCACCCCTCCACTTT. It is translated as CASSTRDRGSPLHF. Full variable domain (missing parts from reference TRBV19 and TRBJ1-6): DGGITQSPKYLFRKEGQNVTLSCEQNLNHDAMYWYRQDPGQGLRLIYYSQIVNDFQKGDIAEGYSVSREKKESFPLTVTSAQKNPTAFYLCASSTRDRGSPLHFGNGTRLTVT.

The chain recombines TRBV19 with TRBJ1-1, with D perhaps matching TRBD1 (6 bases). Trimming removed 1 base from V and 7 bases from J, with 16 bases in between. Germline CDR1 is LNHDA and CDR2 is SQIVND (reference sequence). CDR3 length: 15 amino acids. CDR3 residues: CASSIGNRAASEAFF. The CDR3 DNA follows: TGTGCCAGTAGTATAGGTAACAGGGCTGCCAGTGAAGCTTTCTTT. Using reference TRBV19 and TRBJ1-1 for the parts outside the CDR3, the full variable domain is DGGITQSPKYLFRKEGQNVTLSCEQNLNHDAMYWYRQDPGQGLRLIYYSQIVNDFQKGDIAEGYSVSREKKESFPLTVTSAQKNPTAFYLCASSIGNRAASEAFFGQGTRLTVV.

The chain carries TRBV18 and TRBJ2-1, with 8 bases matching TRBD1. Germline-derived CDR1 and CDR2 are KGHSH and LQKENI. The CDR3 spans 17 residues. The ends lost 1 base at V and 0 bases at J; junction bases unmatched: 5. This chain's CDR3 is CASSPRTGSGSYNEQFF. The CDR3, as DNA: TGTGCCAGCTCACCACGGACAGGGTCGGGCTCCTACAATGAGCAGTTCTTC.

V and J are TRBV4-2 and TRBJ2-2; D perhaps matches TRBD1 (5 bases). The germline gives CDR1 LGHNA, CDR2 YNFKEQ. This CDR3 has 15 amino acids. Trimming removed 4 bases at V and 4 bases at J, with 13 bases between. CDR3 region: CASSLSPTVTGELFF. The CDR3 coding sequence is TGTGCCAGCAGCCTTAGCCCGACAGTCACCGGGGAGCTGTTTTTT.

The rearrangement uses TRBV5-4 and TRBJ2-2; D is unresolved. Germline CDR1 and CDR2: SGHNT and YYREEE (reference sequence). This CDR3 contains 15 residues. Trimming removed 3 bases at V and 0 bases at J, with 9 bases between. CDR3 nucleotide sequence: TGTGCCAGCAGCTCGGTGAAGGCGAACACCGGGGAGCTGTTTTTT. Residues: CASSSVKANTGELFF. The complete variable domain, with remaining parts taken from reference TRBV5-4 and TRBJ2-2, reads ETGVTQSPTHLIKTRGQQVTLRCSSQSGHNTVSWYQQALGQGPQFIFQYYREEENGRGNFPPRFSGLQFPNYSSELNVNALELDDSALYLCASSSVKANTGELFFGEGSRLTVL.